Below, one T cell receptor beta chain is given with its context. The antigen is undetermined. V was cut by 2 bases and J by 0 bases, with 9 bases left in between. Looked up from germline, CDR1 is SGHTA and CDR2 is FQGNSA. CDR3 length equals 15 residues. TCRdb reprocessed the 5' RACE reads with MiXCR, giving one entry per CDR3 protein. Among 500,000 to 550,000 distinct CDR3 sequences listed, approximately 12% were seen once. These data are taken from a study of CD8 T cells in ankylosing spondylitis. Study-wide findings and caveats: A TCR beta motif of fewer than 10 highly homologous variants seemed to mark ankylosing spondylitis blood.

The rearrangement joins TRBV7-2 to TRBJ2-3, with D perhaps TRBD2 (6 bases). Sequencing was done on a sample of blood, either unsorted or a sorted T cell fraction (not recorded which). The clonotype originates from a male donor with ankylosing spondylitis. The CDR3 bases are TGTGCCAGCAGCTTACTTAGCGGTAGCACAGATACGCAGTATTTT. Protein product: CASSLLSGSTDTQYF.